This TCR beta chain originates from a study of T cells in Graves' hyperthyroidism and ophthalmopathy. The CDR3 regions of TCR beta were amplified from RNA transcripts. TCR CDR3 underwent first-round RT-PCR with the HTBI primer set. TCRdb independently ran MiXCR on the multiplex PCR reads; one entry per CDR3 protein. The sample lists about 290,000 distinct CDR3 sequences; roughly 13% were seen once. Many counts were recorded for this clonotype. The CDR3 runs to 13 residues. Germline V CDR1 and CDR2: DFQATT, SNEGSKA (reference sequence). V shed 4 bases and J shed 1 base, with 10 bases lying between them. Patients aged 18 to 65 had newly diagnosed hyperthyroidism of under 2 months' duration.

The receptor comes from a woman in her thirties or forties with Graves' hyperthyroidism. The specimen sequenced was blood. The gene calls are TRBV20-1 and TRBJ1-1; no clear D. CDR3 sequence (DNA): TGCAGTGCTATAACCTATTCGAACACTGAAGCTTTCTTT. This translates into CSAITYSNTEAFF.